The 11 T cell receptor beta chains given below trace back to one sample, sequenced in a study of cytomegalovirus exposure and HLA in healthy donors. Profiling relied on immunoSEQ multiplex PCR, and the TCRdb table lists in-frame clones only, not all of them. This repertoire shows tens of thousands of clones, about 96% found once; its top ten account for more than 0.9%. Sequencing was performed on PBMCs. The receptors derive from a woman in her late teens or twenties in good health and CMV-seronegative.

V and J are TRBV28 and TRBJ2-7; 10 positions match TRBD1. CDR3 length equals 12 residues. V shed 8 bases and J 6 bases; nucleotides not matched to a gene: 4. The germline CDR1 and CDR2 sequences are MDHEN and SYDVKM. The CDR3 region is CASQTGGSEQYF. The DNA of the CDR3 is TGTGCCAGCCAGACAGGGGGCTCCGAGCAGTACTTC.

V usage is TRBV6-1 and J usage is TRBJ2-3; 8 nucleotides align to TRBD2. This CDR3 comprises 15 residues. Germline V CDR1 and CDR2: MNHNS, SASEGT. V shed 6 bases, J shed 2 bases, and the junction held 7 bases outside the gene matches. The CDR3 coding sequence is TGTGCCAGCAGCGATCCGGGGGGGACCACAGATACGCAGTATTTT. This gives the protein CASSDPGGTTDTQYF.

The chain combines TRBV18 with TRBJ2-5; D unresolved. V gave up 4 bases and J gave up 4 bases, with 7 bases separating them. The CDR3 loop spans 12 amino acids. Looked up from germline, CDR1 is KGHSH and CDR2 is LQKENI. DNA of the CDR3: TGTGCCAGCTCACAGAACGGAGAGACCCAGTACTTC. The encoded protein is CASSQNGETQYF.

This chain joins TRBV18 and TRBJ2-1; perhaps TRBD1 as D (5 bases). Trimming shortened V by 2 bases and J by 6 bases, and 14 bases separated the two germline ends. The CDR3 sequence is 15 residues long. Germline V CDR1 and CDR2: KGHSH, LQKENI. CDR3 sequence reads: CASSPASGLTNEQFF. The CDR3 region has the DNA TGTGCCAGCTCACCAGCGTCAGGGCTAACCAATGAGCAGTTCTTC.

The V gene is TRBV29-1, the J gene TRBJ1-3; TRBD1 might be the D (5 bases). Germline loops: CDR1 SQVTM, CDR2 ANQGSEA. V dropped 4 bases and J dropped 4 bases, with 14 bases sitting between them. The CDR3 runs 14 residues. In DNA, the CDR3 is TGCAGCGTTGTCGGCGGGGCGGTCGGAAACACCATATATTTT. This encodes CSVVGGAVGNTIYF.

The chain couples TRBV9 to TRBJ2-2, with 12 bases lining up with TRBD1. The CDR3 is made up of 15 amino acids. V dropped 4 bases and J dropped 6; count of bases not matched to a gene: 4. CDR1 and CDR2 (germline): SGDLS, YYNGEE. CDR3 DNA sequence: TGTGCCAGCAGCCACCGGGACAGGGGGCCCGGGGAGCTGTTTTTT. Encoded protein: CASSHRDRGPGELFF.

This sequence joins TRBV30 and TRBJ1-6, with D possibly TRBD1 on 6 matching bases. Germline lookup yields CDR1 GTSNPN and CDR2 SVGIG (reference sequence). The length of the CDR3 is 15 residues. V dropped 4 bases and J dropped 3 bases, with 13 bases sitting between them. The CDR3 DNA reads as TGTGCCTGGACCTTTGGACAGAACTATAATTCACCCCTCCACTTT. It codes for CAWTFGQNYNSPLHF.

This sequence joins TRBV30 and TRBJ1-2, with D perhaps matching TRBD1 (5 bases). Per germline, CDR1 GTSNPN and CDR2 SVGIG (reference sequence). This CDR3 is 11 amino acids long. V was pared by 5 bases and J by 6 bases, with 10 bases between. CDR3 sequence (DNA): TGTGCCTGGCCGGGGGGGGATGGCTACACCTTC. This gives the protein CAWPGGDGYTF.

DNA for the CDR3: TGTGCCAGCAGCCACCTAGCGCCGAACACCGGGGAGCTGTTTTTT. Its translation: CASSHLAPNTGELFF. The chain employs TRBV5-4 and TRBJ2-2; tentative D call: TRBD2 (6 bases). This CDR3 spans 15 amino acids. CDR1 is SGHNT and CDR2 is YYREEE in the germline V gene (reference sequence). Trimming took off 4 bases at V and 0 bases at J, with 10 bases between the two ends.

CDR3 in DNA: TGTGCCAGTAGTATAGTCCTCTGGGAGCACTATGGCTACACCTTC. It encodes CASSIVLWEHYGYTF. The rearrangement uses TRBV19 and TRBJ1-2; D gene uncertain. V was pared by 1 base and J by 3 bases, with 12 bases between. The CDR3 contains 15 residues. Germline V gives CDR1 LNHDA, CDR2 SQIVND (reference sequence).

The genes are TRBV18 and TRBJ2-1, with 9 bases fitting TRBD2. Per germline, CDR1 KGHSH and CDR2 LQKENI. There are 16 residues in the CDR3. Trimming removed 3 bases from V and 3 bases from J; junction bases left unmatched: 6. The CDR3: CASSPGLAQIYNEQFF. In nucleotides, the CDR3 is TGTGCCAGCTCACCCGGACTAGCGCAAATCTACAATGAGCAGTTCTTC.